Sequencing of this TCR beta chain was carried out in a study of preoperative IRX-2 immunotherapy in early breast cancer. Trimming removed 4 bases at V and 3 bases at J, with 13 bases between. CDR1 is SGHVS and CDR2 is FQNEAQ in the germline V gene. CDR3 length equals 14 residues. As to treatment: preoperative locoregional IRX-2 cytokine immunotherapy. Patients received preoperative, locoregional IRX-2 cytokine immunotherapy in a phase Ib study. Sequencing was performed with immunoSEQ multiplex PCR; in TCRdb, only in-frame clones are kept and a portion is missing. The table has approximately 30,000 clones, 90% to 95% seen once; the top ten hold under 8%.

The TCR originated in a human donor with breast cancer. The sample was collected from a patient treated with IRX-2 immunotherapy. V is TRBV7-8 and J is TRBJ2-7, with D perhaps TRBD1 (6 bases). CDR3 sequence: CASSWRTADYEQYF. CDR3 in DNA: TGTGCCAGCAGCTGGCGGACAGCCGACTACGAGCAGTACTTC. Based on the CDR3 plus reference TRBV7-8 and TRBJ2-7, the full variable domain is GAGVSQSPRYKVAKRGQDVALRCDPISGHVSLFWYQQALGQGPEFLTYFQNEAQLDKSGLPSDRFFAERPEGSVSTLKIQRTQQEDSAVYLCASSWRTADYEQYFGPGTRLTVT.